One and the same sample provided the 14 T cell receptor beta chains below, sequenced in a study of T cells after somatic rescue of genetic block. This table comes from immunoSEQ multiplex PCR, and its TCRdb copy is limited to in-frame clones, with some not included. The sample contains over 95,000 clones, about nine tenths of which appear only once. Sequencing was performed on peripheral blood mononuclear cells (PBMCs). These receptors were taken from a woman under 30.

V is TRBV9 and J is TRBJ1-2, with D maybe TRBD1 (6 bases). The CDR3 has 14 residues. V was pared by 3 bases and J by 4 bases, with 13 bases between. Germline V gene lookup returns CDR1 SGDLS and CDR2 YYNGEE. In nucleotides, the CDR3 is TGTGCCAGCAGCGCCCAGACAGGCCGCTATGGCTACACCTTC. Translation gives CASSAQTGRYGYTF.

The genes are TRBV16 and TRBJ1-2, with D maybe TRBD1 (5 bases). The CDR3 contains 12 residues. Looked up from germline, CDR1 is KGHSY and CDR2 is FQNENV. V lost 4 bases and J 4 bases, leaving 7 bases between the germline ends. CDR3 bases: TGTGCCAGCAGCCTAGGGGTCTATGGCTACACCTTC. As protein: CASSLGVYGYTF.

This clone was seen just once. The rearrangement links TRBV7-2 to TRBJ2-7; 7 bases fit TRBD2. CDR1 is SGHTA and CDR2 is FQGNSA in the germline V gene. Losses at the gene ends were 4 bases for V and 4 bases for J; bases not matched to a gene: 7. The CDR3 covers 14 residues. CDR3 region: CASSYGREGYEQYF. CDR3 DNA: TGTGCCAGCAGCTATGGGAGGGAAGGATACGAGCAGTACTTC.

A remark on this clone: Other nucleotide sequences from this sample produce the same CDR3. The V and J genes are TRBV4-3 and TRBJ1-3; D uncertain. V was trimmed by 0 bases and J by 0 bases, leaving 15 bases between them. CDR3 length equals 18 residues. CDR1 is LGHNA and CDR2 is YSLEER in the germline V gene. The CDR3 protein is CASSQDEAVLSSGNTIYF. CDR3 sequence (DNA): TGCGCCAGCAGCCAAGATGAAGCCGTGCTAAGCTCTGGAAACACCATATATTTT.

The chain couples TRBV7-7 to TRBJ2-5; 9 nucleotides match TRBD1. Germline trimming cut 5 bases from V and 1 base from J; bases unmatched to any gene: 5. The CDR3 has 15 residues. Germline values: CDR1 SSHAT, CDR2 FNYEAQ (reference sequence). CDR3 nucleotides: TGTGCCAGCAGCCCAGGGACAGGGTCCCAAGAGACCCAGTACTTC. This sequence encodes CASSPGTGSQETQYF.

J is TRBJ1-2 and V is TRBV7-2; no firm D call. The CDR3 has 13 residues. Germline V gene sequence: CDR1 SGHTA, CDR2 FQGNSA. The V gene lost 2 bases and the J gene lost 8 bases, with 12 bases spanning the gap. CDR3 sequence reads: CASSLRSLWGYTF. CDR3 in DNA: TGTGCCAGCAGCTTACGGTCCCTATGGGGCTACACCTTC.

The CDR3 is CASSDDRGSLYEQYF. The CDR3 DNA sequence: TGTGCCAGCAGTGACGATCGGGGGTCTCTCTACGAGCAGTACTTC. The chain couples TRBV2 to TRBJ2-7; weak D call: TRBD2 (6 bases). Deletions cut 3 bases from V and 3 bases from J, with 15 bases between. There are 15 residues in the CDR3. Germline V lookup: CDR1 SNHLY, CDR2 FYNNEI.

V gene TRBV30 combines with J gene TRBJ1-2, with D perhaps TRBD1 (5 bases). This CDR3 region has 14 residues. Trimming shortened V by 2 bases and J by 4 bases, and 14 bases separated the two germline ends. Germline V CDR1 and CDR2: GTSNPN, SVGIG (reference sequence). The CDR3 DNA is TGTGCCTGGAGTTTGGGCAGACAGCTCTATGGCTACACCTTC. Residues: CAWSLGRQLYGYTF. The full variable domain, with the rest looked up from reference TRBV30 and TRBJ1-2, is SQTIHQWPATLVQPVGSPLSLECTVEGTSNPNLYWYRQAAGRGLQLLFYSVGIGQISSEVPQNLSASRPQDRQFILSSKKLLLSDSGFYLCAWSLGRQLYGYTFGSGTRLTVV.

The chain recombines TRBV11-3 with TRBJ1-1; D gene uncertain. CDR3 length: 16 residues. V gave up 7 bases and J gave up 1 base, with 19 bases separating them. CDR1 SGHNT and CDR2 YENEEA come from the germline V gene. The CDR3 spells CASTDLGGLPNTEAFF. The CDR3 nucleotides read TGTGCCAGCACCGATTTAGGTGGACTGCCGAACACTGAAGCTTTCTTT.

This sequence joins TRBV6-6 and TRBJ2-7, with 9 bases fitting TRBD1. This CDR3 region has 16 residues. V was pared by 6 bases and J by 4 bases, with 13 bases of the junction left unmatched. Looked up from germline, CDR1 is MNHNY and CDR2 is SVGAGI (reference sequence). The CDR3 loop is CASSLGQGTGGYEQYF. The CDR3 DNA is TGTGCCAGCAGCCTGGGACAGGGCACGGGGGGATACGAGCAGTACTTC.

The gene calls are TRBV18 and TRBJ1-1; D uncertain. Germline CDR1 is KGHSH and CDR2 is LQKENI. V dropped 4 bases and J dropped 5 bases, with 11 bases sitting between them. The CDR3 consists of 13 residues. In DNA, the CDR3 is TGTGCCAGCTCACTCGGACGGGCAACTGAAGCTTTCTTT. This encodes CASSLGRATEAFF.

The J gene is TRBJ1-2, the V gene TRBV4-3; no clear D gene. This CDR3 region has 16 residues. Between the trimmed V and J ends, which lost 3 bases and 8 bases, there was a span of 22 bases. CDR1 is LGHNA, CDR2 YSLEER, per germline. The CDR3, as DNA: TGCGCCAGCAGCCACGAACCTCCCGACGGTATGAGGGGCTACACCTTC. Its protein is CASSHEPPDGMRGYTF.

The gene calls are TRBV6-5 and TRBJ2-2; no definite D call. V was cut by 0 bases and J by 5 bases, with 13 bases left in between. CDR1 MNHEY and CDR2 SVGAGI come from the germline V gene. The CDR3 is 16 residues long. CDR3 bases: TGTGCCAGCAGTTACTCGAAAGGGCTGGGAACCGGGGAGCTGTTTTTT. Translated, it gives CASSYSKGLGTGELFF.

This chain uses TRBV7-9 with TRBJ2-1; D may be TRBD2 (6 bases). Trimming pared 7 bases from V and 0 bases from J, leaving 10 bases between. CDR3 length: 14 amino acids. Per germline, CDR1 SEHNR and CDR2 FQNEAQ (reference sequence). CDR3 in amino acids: CASIGEDSYNEQFF. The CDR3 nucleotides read TGTGCCAGCATAGGGGAGGACTCCTACAATGAGCAGTTCTTC.